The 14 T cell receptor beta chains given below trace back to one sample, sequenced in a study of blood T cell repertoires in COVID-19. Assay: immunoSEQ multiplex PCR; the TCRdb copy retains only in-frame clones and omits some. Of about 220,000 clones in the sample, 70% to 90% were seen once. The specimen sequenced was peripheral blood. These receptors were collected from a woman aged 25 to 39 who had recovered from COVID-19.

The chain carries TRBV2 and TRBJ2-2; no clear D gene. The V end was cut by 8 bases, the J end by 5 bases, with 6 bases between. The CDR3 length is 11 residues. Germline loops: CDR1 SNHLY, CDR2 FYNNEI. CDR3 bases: TGTGCCAGCGGGCAGACCGGGGAGCTGTTTTTT. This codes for CASGQTGELFF.

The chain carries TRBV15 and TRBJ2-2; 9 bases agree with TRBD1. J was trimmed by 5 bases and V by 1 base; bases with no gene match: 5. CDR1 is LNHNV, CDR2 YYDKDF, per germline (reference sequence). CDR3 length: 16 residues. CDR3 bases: TGTGCCACCAGCAGAGGGGGGACAGGGAGTACCGGGGAGCTGTTTTTT. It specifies CATSRGGTGSTGELFF.

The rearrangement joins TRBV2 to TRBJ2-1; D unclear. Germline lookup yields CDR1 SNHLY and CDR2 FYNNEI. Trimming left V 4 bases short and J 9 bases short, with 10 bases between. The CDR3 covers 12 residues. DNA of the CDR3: TGTGCCAGCAGTGGTCAGATACCTGAGCAGTTCTTC. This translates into CASSGQIPEQFF.

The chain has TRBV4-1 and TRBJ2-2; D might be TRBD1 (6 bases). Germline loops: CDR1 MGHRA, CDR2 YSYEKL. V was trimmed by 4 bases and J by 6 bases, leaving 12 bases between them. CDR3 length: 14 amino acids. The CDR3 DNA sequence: TGCGCCAGCAGCCCCACAGGGTGGGCCGGGGAGCTGTTTTTT. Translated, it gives CASSPTGWAGELFF.

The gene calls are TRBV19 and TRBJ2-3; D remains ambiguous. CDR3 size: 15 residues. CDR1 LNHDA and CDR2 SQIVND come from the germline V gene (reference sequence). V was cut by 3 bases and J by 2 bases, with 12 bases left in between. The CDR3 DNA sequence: TGTGCCAGTAGTATGCAGCGTGACCCCACAGATACGCAGTATTTT. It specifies CASSMQRDPTDTQYF.

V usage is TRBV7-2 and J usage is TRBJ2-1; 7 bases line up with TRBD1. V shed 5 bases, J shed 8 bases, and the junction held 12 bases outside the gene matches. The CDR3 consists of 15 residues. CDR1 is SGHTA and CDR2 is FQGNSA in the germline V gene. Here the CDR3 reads CASSGWGRDSDEQFF. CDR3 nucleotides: TGTGCCAGCAGCGGGTGGGGACGGGACAGCGATGAGCAGTTCTTC.

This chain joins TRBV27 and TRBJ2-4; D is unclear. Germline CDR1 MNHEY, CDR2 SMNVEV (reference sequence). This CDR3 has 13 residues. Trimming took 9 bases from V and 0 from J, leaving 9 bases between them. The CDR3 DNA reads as TGTGCCAGTTCCGAGCTAGCCAAAAACATTCAGTACTTC. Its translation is CASSELAKNIQYF.

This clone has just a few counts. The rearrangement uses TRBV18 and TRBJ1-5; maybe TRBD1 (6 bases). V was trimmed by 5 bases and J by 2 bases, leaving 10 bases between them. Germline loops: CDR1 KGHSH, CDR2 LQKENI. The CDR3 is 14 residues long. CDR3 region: CASSYKGGNQPQHF. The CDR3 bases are TGTGCCAGCTCATATAAGGGGGGCAATCAGCCCCAGCATTTT. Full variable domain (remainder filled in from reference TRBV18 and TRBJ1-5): NAGVMQNPRHLVRRRGQEARLRCSPMKGHSHVYWYRQLPEEGLKFMVYLQKENIIDESGMPKERFSAEFPKEGPSILRIQQVVRGDSAAYFCASSYKGGNQPQHFGDGTRLSIL.

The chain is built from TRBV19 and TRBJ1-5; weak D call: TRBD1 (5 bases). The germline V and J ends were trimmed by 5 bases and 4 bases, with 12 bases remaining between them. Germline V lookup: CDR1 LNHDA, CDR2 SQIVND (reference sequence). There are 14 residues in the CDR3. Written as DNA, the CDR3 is TGTGCCAGTAGTGCCCCCTCAGGGAATCAGCCCCAGCATTTT. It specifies CASSAPSGNQPQHF.

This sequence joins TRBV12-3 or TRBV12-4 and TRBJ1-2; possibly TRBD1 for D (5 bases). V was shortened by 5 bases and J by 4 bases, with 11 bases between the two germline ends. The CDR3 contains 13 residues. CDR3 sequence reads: CASSALGGYGYTF. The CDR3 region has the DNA TGTGCCAGCAGTGCCTTGGGGGGCTATGGCTACACCTTC.

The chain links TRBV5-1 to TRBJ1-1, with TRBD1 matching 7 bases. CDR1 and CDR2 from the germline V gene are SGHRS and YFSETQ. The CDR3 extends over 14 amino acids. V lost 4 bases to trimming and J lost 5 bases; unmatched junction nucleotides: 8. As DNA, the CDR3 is TGCGCCAGCAGCCTAGGGGCAGGGGGGACTGAAGCTTTCTTT. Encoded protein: CASSLGAGGTEAFF.

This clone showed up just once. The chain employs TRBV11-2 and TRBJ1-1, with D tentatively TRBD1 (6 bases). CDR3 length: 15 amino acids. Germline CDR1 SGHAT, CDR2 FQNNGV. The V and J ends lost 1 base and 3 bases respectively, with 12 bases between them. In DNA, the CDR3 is TGTGCCAGCAGCTTAGCGGGGGGCGGGGACACTGAAGCTTTCTTT. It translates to CASSLAGGGDTEAFF.

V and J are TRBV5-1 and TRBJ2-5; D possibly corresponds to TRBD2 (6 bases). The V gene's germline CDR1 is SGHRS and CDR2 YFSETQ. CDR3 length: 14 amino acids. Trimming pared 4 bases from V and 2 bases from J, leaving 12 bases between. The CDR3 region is CASSQLAEQETQYF. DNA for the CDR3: TGCGCCAGCAGCCAATTAGCGGAGCAAGAGACCCAGTACTTC.

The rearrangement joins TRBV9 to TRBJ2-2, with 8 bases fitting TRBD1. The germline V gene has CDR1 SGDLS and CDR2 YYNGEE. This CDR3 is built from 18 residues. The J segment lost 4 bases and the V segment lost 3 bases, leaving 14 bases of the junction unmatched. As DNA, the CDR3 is TGTGCCAGCAGCGCGGGGGATTTGGGACAGGTGATCACCGGGGAGCTGTTTTTT. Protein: CASSAGDLGQVITGELFF.